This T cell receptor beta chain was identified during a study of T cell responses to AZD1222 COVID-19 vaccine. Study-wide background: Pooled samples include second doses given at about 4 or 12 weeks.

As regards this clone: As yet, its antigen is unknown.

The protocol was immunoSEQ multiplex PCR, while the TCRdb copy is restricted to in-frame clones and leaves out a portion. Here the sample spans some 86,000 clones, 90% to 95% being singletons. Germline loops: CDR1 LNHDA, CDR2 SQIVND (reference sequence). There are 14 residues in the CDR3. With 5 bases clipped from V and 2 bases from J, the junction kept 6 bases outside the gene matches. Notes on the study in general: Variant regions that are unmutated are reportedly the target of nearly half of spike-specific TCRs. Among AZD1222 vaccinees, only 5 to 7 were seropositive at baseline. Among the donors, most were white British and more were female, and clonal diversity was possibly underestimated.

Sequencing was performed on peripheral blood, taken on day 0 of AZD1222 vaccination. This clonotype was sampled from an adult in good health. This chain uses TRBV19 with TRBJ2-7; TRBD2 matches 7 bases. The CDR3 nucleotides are TGTGCCAGTAGTGCCGGCACTAGCGCCTACGAGCAGTACTTC. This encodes CASSAGTSAYEQYF.